This TCR beta chain was observed in a study of T cells in Graves' hyperthyroidism and ophthalmopathy. Trimming pared 5 bases from V and 0 bases from J, leaving 16 bases between. The germline CDR1 and CDR2 sequences are SEHNR and FQNEAQ (reference sequence). The CDR3 spans 16 residues. This clonotype showed up many times. What was amplified from RNA transcripts were TCR beta CDR3 regions. A first-round RT-PCR of the TCR CDR3 used the HTBI primer set. Each CDR3 protein is one row after TCRdb ran MiXCR on the multiplex PCR reads. The sample carries nearly 750,000 distinct CDR3 sequences, approximately 36% recorded once. Patients were excluded because of uncontrolled infection, other autoimmune disease, pregnancy or lactation. The study based diagnoses on clinical symptoms, serum thyroxine and TRAb, thyroid ultrasound and orbital computed tomography.

This TCR was recovered from a woman aged 40 to 50 with Graves' hyperthyroidism. The chain recombines TRBV7-9 with TRBJ1-2; D uncertain. Specimen: blood. CDR3 protein: CASSPLGTKTNYGYTF. Here the CDR3 DNA reads TGTGCCAGCAGCCCACTGGGAACAAAGACTAACTATGGCTACACCTTC. Combining the CDR3 with reference TRBV7-9 and TRBJ1-2 gives the whole variable domain DTGVSQNPRHKITKRGQNVTFRCDPISEHNRLYWYRQTLGQGPEFLTYFQNEAQLEKSRLLSDRFSAERPKGSFSTLEIQRTEQGDSAMYLCASSPLGTKTNYGYTFGSGTRLTVV.